The text below deals with one T cell receptor beta chain. This specimen comes from a study of blood T cell repertoires in COVID-19. Study overall: The United States, Italy and Spain were the sources of the acute and convalescent COVID-19 samples. Nucleic acid was either cDNA or gDNA, and it came from T cells, B-cell-depleted T cells, or PBMCs.

In the original analysis: Researchers report that nucleated cell counts were estimated from reference gene primer amplification. The repertoire was sequenced with immunoSEQ multiplex PCR; TCRdb's copy has only in-frame clones and lacks some. V and J calls and clone size are given by that table; D and trimming were obtained from the DNA. The sample has about 56,000 clones, roughly 90% seen once. The sample was peripheral blood. This clonotype was sampled from a human donor in a cohort sampled during active COVID-19.

The CDR3 DNA is TGTGCCAGCAGCACGGGGGGGCGCCTGGGAGATACGCAGTATTTT. Protein product: CASSTGGRLGDTQYF. The chain recombines TRBV7-9 with TRBJ2-3; 8 nucleotides match TRBD2. The germline V gene encodes CDR1 SEHNR and CDR2 FQNEAQ (reference sequence). V was clipped by 5 bases and J by 5 bases; unmatched bases: 9. The CDR3 sequence is 15 residues long.